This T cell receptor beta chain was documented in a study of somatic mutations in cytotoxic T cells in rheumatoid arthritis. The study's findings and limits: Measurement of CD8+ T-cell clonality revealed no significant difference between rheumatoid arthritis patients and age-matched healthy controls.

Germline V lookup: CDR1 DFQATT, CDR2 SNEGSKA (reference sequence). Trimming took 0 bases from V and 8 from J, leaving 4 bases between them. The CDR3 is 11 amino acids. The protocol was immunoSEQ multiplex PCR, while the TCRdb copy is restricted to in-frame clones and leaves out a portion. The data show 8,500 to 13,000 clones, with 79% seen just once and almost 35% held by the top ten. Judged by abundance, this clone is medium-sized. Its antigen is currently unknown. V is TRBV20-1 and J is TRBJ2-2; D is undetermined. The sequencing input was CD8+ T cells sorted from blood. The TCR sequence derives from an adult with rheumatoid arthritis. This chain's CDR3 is CSARDLGELFF. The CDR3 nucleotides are TGCAGTGCTAGAGACCTAGGGGAGCTGTTTTTT.